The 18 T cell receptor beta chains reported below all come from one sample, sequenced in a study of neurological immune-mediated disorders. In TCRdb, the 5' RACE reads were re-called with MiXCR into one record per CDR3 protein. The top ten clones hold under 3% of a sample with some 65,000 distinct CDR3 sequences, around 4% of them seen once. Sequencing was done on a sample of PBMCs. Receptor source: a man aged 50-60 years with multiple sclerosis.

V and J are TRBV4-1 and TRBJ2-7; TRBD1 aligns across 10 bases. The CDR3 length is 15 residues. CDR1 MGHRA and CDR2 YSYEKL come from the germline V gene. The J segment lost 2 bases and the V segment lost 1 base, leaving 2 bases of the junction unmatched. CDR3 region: CASSQGTGGTYEQYF. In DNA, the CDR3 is TGCGCCAGCAGCCAAGGGACAGGGGGGACCTACGAGCAGTACTTC.

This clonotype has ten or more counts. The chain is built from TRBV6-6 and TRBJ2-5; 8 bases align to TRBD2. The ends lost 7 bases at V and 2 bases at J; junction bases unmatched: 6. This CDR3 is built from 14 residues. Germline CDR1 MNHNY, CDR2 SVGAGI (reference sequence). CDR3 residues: CASNIKRGQETQYF. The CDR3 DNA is TGTGCCAGCAACATAAAGCGGGGGCAAGAGACCCAGTACTTC.

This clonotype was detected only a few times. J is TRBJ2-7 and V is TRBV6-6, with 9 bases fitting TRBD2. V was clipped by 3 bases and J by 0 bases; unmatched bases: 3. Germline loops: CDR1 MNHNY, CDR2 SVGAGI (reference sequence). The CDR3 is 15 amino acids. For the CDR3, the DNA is TGTGCCAGCAGTTATGCTAGCGGGACCTCCTACGAGCAGTACTTC. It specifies CASSYASGTSYEQYF.

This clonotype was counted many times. CDR3 in DNA: TGCAGTGCCCCGAACGGGAATTCCTACGAGCAGTACTTC. It is translated as CSAPNGNSYEQYF. The V gene is TRBV20-1, the J gene TRBJ2-7; D is perhaps TRBD2 (5 bases). Trimming took 6 bases from V and 1 from J, leaving 13 bases between them. There are 13 residues in the CDR3. Germline CDR1 and CDR2: DFQATT and SNEGSKA (reference sequence).

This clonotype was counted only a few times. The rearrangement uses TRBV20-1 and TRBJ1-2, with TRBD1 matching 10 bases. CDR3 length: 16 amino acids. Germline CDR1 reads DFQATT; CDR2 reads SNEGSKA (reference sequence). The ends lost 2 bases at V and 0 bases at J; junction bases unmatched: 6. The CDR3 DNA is TGCAGTGCTAGACGACAGGGGGCTAGCGCTAACTATGGCTACACCTTC. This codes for CSARRQGASANYGYTF.

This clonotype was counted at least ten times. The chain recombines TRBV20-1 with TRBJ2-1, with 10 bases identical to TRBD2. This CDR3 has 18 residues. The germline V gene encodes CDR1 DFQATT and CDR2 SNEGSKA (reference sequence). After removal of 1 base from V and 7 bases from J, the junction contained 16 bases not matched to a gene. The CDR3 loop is CSARVSLGATSGYNEQFF. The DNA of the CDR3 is TGCAGTGCTAGAGTGTCGCTGGGGGCGACTAGCGGGTATAATGAGCAGTTCTTC.

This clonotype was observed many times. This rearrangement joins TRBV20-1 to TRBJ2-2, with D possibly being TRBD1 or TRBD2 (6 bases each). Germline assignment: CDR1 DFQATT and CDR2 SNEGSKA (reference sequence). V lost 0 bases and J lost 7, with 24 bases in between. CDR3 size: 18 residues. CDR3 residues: CSARDPSLKTGAYGELFF. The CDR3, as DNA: TGCAGTGCTAGAGACCCTAGCCTTAAGACGGGGGCGTACGGGGAGCTGTTTTTT.

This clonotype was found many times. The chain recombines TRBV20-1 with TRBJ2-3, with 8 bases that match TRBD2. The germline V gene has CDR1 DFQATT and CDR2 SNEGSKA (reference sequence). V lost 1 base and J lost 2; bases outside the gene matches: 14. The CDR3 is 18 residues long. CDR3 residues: CSARAFRTSKQITDTQYF. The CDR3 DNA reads TGCAGTGCTAGAGCTTTTCGGACTAGCAAGCAGATCACAGATACGCAGTATTTT.

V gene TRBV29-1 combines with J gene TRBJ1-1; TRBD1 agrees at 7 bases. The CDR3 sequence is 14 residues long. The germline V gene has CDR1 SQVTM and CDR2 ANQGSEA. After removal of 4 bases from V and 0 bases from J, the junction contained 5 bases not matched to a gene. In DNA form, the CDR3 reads TGCAGCGTTGCTTGGGGACAGTTGAACACTGAAGCTTTCTTT. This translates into CSVAWGQLNTEAFF. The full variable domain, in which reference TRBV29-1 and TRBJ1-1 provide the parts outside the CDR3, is SAVISQKPSRDICQRGTSLTIQCQVDSQVTMMFWYRQQPGQSLTLIATANQGSEATYESGFVIDKFPISRPNLTFSTLTVSNMSPEDSSIYLCSVAWGQLNTEAFFGQGTRLTVV.

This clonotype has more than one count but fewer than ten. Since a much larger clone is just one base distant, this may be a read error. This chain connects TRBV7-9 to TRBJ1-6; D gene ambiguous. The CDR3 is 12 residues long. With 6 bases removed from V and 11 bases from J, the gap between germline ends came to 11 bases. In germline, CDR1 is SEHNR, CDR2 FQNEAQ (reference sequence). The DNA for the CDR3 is TGTGCCAGCAGTCTAACTTGGCCACCCCTCCACTTT. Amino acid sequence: CASSLTWPPLHF. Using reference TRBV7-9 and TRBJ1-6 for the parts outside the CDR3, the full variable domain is DTGVSQNPRHKITKRGQNVTFRCDPISEHNRLYWYRQTLGQGPEFLTYFQNEAQLEKSRLLSDRFSAERPKGSFSTLEIQRTEQGDSAMYLCASSLTWPPLHFGNGTRLTVT.

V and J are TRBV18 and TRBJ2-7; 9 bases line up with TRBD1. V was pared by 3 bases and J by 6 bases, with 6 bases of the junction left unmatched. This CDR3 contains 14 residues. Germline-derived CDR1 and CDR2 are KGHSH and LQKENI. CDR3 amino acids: CASSPGTGRPEQYF. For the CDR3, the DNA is TGTGCCAGCTCACCTGGGACAGGGAGGCCCGAGCAGTACTTC. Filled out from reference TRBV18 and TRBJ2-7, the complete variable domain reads NAGVMQNPRHLVRRRGQEARLRCSPMKGHSHVYWYRQLPEEGLKFMVYLQKENIIDESGMPKERFSAEFPKEGPSILRIQQVVRGDSAAYFCASSPGTGRPEQYFGPGTRLTVT.

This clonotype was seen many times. CDR3 nucleotide sequence: TGTGCCAGCAGTATGGACATCGCGAGGCAGTACTTC. Translation gives CASSMDIARQYF. This rearrangement joins TRBV6-6 to TRBJ2-5; tentatively, D is TRBD1 (5 bases). Germline loops: CDR1 MNHNY, CDR2 SVGAGI (reference sequence). Trimming shortened V by 5 bases and J by 11 bases, and 15 bases separated the two germline ends. This CDR3 is 12 amino acids long.

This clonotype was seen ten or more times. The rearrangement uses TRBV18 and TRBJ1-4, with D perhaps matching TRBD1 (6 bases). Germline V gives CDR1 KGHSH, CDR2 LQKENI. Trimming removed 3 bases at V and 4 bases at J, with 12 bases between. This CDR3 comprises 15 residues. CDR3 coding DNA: TGTGCCAGCTCACCGCAGACAGGCCATAATGAAAAACTGTTTTTT. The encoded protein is CASSPQTGHNEKLFF.

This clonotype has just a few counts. The CDR3 reads CASSLEDRATEAFF. CDR3 in DNA: TGTGCCAGCAGTTTAGAAGACAGGGCCACTGAAGCTTTCTTT. J is TRBJ1-1 and V is TRBV12-3 or TRBV12-4, with TRBD1 identical over 7 bases. The CDR3 loop spans 14 amino acids. V lost 1 base and J lost 4; bases outside the gene matches: 3.

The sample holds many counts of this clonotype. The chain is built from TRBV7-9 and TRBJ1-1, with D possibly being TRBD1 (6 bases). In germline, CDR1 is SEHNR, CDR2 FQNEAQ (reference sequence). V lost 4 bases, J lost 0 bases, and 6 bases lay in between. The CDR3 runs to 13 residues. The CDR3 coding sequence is TGTGCCAGCAGCTGGGGGCTGAACACTGAAGCTTTCTTT. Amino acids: CASSWGLNTEAFF.

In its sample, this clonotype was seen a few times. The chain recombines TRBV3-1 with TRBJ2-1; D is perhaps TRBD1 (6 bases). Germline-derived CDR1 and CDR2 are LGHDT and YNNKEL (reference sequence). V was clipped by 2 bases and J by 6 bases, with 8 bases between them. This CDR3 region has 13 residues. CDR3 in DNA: TGTGCCAGCAGCCAAAGCAGGGGCAATGAGCAGTTCTTC. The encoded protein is CASSQSRGNEQFF.

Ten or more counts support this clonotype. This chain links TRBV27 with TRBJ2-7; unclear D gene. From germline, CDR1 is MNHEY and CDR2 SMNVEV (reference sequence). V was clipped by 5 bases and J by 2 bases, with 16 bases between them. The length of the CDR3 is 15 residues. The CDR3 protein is CASSQRAINAYEQYF. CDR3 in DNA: TGTGCCAGCAGTCAAAGGGCTATAAATGCCTACGAGCAGTACTTC.

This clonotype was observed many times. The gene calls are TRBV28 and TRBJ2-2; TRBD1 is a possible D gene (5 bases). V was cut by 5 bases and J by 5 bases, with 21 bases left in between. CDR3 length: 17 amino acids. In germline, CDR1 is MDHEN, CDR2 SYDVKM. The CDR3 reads CASSRLVRSDITGELFF. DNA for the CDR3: TGTGCCAGCAGTCGCCTTGTTAGGTCGGACATAACCGGGGAGCTGTTTTTT.